A single sample is the source of the 8 T cell receptor beta chains below, sequenced in a study of T cells in Graves' hyperthyroidism and ophthalmopathy (dated by TCRdb to between 2018 and 2021). The receptor library was made with multiplex PCR. The sequencer was an Illumina HiSeq 2000. TCR beta CDR3 regions were amplified from RNA transcripts. A first-round RT-PCR of the TCR CDR3 used the HTBI primer set with the Qiagen OneStep RT-PCR kit. TCRdb cleaned the public reads at Q25 with fastp, built clones with MiXCR and kept in-frame beta chains. Rows with a matching CDR3 protein are joined into one entry that keeps the most common DNA and genes. The table for this sample lists hundreds of thousands of distinct CDR3 sequences; about 14% of them were counted only once. The ten largest account for around an eighth of the sample. The sequenced sample was blood. Source of these receptors: a woman between 50 and 59 years old with Graves' ophthalmopathy.

Points on this clonotype: With a much larger clone just one base away, this may be a read error. This sequence joins TRBV7-2 and TRBJ2-2; tentative D call: TRBD2 (6 bases). Germline-derived CDR1 and CDR2 are SGHTA and FQGNSA. The CDR3 contains 13 residues. The CDR3 coding sequence is TGTGCCAGCAGCACAATCGACTCGGGGAGGCTGTTCTTC. This translates into CASSTIDSGRLFF.

Details on this clonotype: Being one base from a much bigger clone, this may be a read error. The chain has TRBV9 and TRBJ2-3; 7 bases map to TRBD2. CDR1 SGDLS and CDR2 YYNGEE come from the germline V gene. CDR3 length: 14 residues. As DNA, the CDR3 is TGTGCCACCAGCGTAGGCGGGAGTGGAGATACGCAGTATTTT. This codes for CATSVGGSGDTQYF.

This clonotype was seen ten or more times. The chain recombines TRBV7-8 with TRBJ2-7; D perhaps matches TRBD1 (5 bases). This CDR3 has 12 residues. Germline CDR1 SGHVS, CDR2 FQNEAQ. Trimming left V 4 bases short and J 5 bases short, with 9 bases between. CDR3 loop: CASSSGQNEQYF. DNA of the CDR3: TGTGCCAGCAGCTCCGGACAAAACGAGCAGTACTTC. Filled out from reference TRBV7-8 and TRBJ2-7, the complete variable domain reads GAGVSQSPRYKVAKRGQDVALRCDPISGHVSLFWYQQALGQGPEFLTYFQNEAQLDKSGLPSDRFFAERPEGSVSTLKIQRTQQEDSAVYLCASSSGQNEQYFGPGTRLTVT.

This clonotype was found a few times. The chain joins TRBV10-3 to TRBJ2-1; D might be TRBD2 (5 bases). Germline V gene lookup returns CDR1 ENHRY and CDR2 SYGVKD. CDR3 length: 13 amino acids. V shed 5 bases and J shed 2 bases, with 7 bases lying between them. The CDR3 DNA follows: TGTGCCATCAGTCGGGAACCCTACAATGAGCAGTTCTTC. Translating it yields CAISREPYNEQFF.

This clonotype was seen ten or more times. This chain uses TRBV7-9 with TRBJ2-7, with 12 positions matching TRBD2. The CDR3 spans 15 residues. The germline V gene has CDR1 SEHNR and CDR2 FQNEAQ (reference sequence). The ends lost 4 bases at V and 4 bases at J; junction bases unmatched: 5. CDR3 bases: TGTGCCAGCAGCTCTAGCGGGAGGGCCTTATACGAGCAGTACTTC. It specifies CASSSSGRALYEQYF.

The V gene is TRBV29-1, the J gene TRBJ2-2; possible D gene TRBD2, 7 bases. V was pared by 7 bases and J by 6 bases, with 24 bases between. The CDR3 has 16 residues. CDR1 SQVTM and CDR2 ANQGSEA come from the germline V gene. The CDR3 loop reads CSAISRGGLRAGELFF. The CDR3 nucleotides are TGCAGCGCTATTAGTAGGGGGGGTTTAAGAGCCGGGGAGCTGTTTTTT.

The CDR3 region has the DNA TGTGCCACCAGTGATATAGCGACAGGGGTAGAGACCCAGTACTTC. Amino acid sequence: CATSDIATGVETQYF. The chain employs TRBV24-1 and TRBJ2-5; 8 nucleotides line up with TRBD1. Trimming removed 3 bases from V and 4 bases from J; junction bases left unmatched: 6. Germline V gene lookup returns CDR1 KGHDR and CDR2 SFDVKD. This CDR3 contains 15 residues.

This clonotype was detected a few times. CDR3 sequence: CATSRDIGVNEQFF. In DNA, the CDR3 is TGTGCCACCAGCAGAGATATCGGGGTGAATGAGCAGTTCTTC. The chain is built from TRBV15 and TRBJ2-1, with a possible D match to TRBD2 (5 bases). Germline lookup yields CDR1 LNHNV and CDR2 YYDKDF (reference sequence). V was trimmed by 0 bases and J by 7 bases, leaving 10 bases between them. The length of the CDR3 is 14 residues.